This is a list of T cell receptor beta chains from one sample in a study of ipilimumab plus nivolumab after autologous stem cell transplantation. Sequencing was performed with immunoSEQ multiplex PCR; in TCRdb, only in-frame clones are kept and a portion is missing. The sample holds about 40,000 clones; 90% to 95% are singletons and the top ten take approximately 1%. This specimen consisted of PBMCs, obtained in a trial of ipilimumab plus nivolumab as post-transplant consolidation. Receptors were obtained from a male donor with multiple myeloma. CDR3s include the opening cysteine and the closing phenylalanine or tryptophan. D genes are given only for firm matches. Clone size appears in some rows only: once, few, many, or a class for an expanded clone.

size: .; V: TRBV5-6; J: TRBJ2-6; D: TRBD1; CDR3: CASSFGTGLTNVLTF; DNA: TGTGCCAGCAGCTTCGGGACAGGGTTAACCAACGTCCTGACTTTC
size: .; V: TRBV2; J: TRBJ1-1; D: .; CDR3: CASSGQVNTEAFF; DNA: TGTGCCAGCAGTGGACAGGTGAACACTGAAGCTTTCTTT
size: .; V: TRBV19; J: TRBJ2-3; D: .; CDR3: CASSIRDTQYF; DNA: TGTGCCAGTAGTATTCGGGATACGCAGTATTTT
size: .; V: TRBV28; J: TRBJ2-2; D: TRBD1; CDR3: CASSLPGTGGTGELFF; DNA: TGTGCCAGCAGTTTACCCGGGACAGGGGGGACCGGGGAGCTGTTTTTT
size: .; V: TRBV5-5; J: TRBJ2-3; D: .; CDR3: CASRAGGRDTQYF; DNA: TGTGCCAGCAGGGCCGGGGGGCGAGATACGCAGTATTTT
size: .; V: TRBV27; J: TRBJ1-2; D: TRBD1; CDR3: CASRGPWQGARYYYGYTF; DNA: TGTGCCAGCAGGGGGCCTTGGCAGGGGGCGCGGTACTACTATGGCTACACCTTC
size: .; V: TRBV10-1; J: TRBJ2-1; D: .; CDR3: CASTEAGLVGRDYNEQFF; DNA: TGCGCCAGCACAGAGGCAGGGTTGGTGGGCCGAGACTACAATGAGCAGTTCTTC
size: .; V: TRBV25-1; J: TRBJ2-3; D: .; CDR3: CASSEGLGLDTQYF; DNA: TGTGCCAGCAGTGAAGGACTGGGGCTAGATACGCAGTATTTT
size: .; V: TRBV15; J: TRBJ2-3; D: .; CDR3: CATSRDGLASNTQYF; DNA: TGTGCCACCAGCAGAGATGGGCTAGCGTCAAATACGCAGTATTTT
size: .; V: TRBV9; J: TRBJ1-2; D: .; CDR3: CASSLLTTDSRGYTF; DNA: TGTGCCAGCAGCCTGTTAACGACAGATTCGCGGGGCTACACCTTC
size: .; V: TRBV7-7; J: TRBJ2-1; D: TRBD2; CDR3: CASSPRGLAGHNEQFF; DNA: TGTGCTAGCAGCCCCCGCGGGCTAGCGGGGCACAATGAGCAGTTCTTC
size: .; V: TRBV5-1; J: TRBJ2-1; D: TRBD1; CDR3: CASSPTGDHYNEQFF; DNA: TGCGCCAGCAGCCCGACAGGGGACCACTACAATGAGCAGTTCTTC
size: .; V: TRBV9; J: TRBJ2-7; D: TRBD2; CDR3: CASSVGLAGGPRDEQYF; DNA: TGTGCCAGCAGCGTAGGGCTAGCGGGAGGGCCAAGAGACGAGCAGTACTTC
size: .; V: TRBV11-2; J: TRBJ1-3; D: .; CDR3: CASSLVVDTIYF; DNA: TGTGCCAGCAGCTTAGTGGTAGACACCATATATTTT
size: .; V: TRBV7-2; J: TRBJ2-7; D: TRBD2; CDR3: CASSPTSGGVYEQYF; DNA: TGTGCCAGCAGCCCGACTAGCGGGGGAGTCTACGAGCAGTACTTC
size: .; V: TRBV30; J: TRBJ2-3; D: .; CDR3: CAWRARGGDTQYF; DNA: TGTGCCTGGAGAGCGAGGGGTGGAGATACGCAGTATTTT
size: .; V: TRBV7-2; J: TRBJ1-6; D: TRBD1; CDR3: CASSPLQGTLGSPLHF; DNA: TGTGCCAGCAGCCCTCTACAGGGGACCCTCGGTTCACCCCTCCACTTT
size: once; V: TRBV15; J: TRBJ2-1; D: TRBD2; CDR3: CATSPRGTSGSYNEQFF; DNA: TGTGCCACCAGCCCTCGAGGGACTAGCGGATCCTACAATGAGCAGTTCTTC
size: once; V: TRBV9; J: TRBJ2-2; D: TRBD2; CDR3: CASSVAVFGSGGQNTGELFF; DNA: TGTGCCAGCAGCGTAGCCGTGTTCGGGAGCGGGGGGCAGAACACCGGGGAGCTGTTTTTT
size: once; V: TRBV5-1; J: TRBJ1-1; D: .; CDR3: CASSLAGHMNTEAFF; DNA: TGCGCCAGCAGCTTGGCGGGACATATGAACACTGAAGCTTTCTTT
size: .; V: TRBV25-1; J: TRBJ2-2; D: TRBD2; CDR3: CASSESGLAATGELFF; DNA: TGTGCCAGCAGTGAATCCGGACTAGCGGCAACCGGGGAGCTGTTTTTT
size: .; V: TRBV11-3; J: TRBJ2-1; D: .; CDR3: CASSLVGGGTGNEQFF; DNA: TGTGCCAGCAGCTTAGTGGGCGGCGGGACGGGCAATGAGCAGTTCTTC
size: .; V: TRBV19; J: TRBJ2-1; D: TRBD2; CDR3: CASSITSGRDEQFF; DNA: TGTGCCAGTAGTATCACTAGCGGGAGGGATGAGCAGTTCTTC
size: once; V: TRBV5-1; J: TRBJ2-7; D: .; CDR3: CASSHAGQAVDEQYF; DNA: TGCGCCAGCAGCCACGCGGGGCAGGCGGTCGACGAGCAGTACTTC
size: .; V: TRBV18; J: TRBJ2-3; D: TRBD2; CDR3: CASSPTGTSAYTDTQYF; DNA: TGTGCCAGCTCACCGACCGGGACTAGCGCCTATACAGATACGCAGTATTTT
size: .; V: TRBV4-1; J: TRBJ1-2; D: .; CDR3: CASSQGGTGRGYGYTF; DNA: TGCGCCAGCAGCCAAGGGGGAACAGGGAGAGGGTATGGCTACACCTTC
size: .; V: TRBV27; J: TRBJ2-7; D: .; CDR3: CASSLSPPSTQYF; DNA: TGTGCCAGCAGTTTATCCCCCCCGTCCACACAGTACTTC
size: .; V: TRBV7-2; J: TRBJ2-7; D: .; CDR3: CASSIGTPLYEQYF; DNA: TGTGCCAGCAGCATCGGGACTCCCCTCTACGAGCAGTACTTC
size: once; V: TRBV5-1; J: TRBJ1-1; D: TRBD1; CDR3: CASSLSGGAGTEAFF; DNA: TGCGCCAGCAGCTTGTCAGGGGGCGCGGGCACTGAAGCTTTCTTT
size: .; V: TRBV5-6; J: TRBJ1-2; D: .; CDR3: CASSPMTGDYGYTF; DNA: TGTGCCAGCAGCCCAATGACAGGAGACTATGGCTACACCTTC
size: .; V: TRBV19; J: TRBJ2-2; D: TRBD2; CDR3: CASRSGGPHTGELFF; DNA: TGTGCCAGTAGAAGCGGGGGGCCACACACCGGGGAGCTGTTTTTT
size: .; V: TRBV25-1; J: TRBJ2-5; D: .; CDR3: CASSEGGLETQYF; DNA: TGTGCCAGCAGTGAAGGGGGTCTGGAGACCCAGTACTTC
size: .; V: TRBV12-5; J: TRBJ2-3; D: .; CDR3: CASGQLGTDTQYF; DNA: TGTGCTAGTGGCCAGCTGGGCACAGATACGCAGTATTTT
size: few; V: TRBV4-2; J: TRBJ1-6; D: .; CDR3: CASSQGGHNSPLHF; DNA: TGTGCCAGCAGCCAAGGGGGTCACAATTCACCCCTCCACTTT
size: .; V: TRBV15; J: TRBJ2-7; D: TRBD2; CDR3: CATSSRLAGARSYEQYF; DNA: TGTGCCACCAGCAGCCGACTAGCGGGAGCACGCTCCTACGAGCAGTACTTC
size: once; V: TRBV27; J: TRBJ2-7; D: .; CDR3: CASSSGGPYEQYF; DNA: TGTGCCAGCAGTTCCGGAGGTCCCTACGAGCAGTACTTC
size: .; V: TRBV28; J: TRBJ2-4; D: .; CDR3: CASSLGAKGNIQYF; DNA: TGTGCCAGCAGTTTAGGGGCCAAGGGAAACATTCAGTACTTC
size: .; V: TRBV7-9; J: TRBJ1-2; D: TRBD1; CDR3: CASSSSDRATYGYTF; DNA: TGTGCCAGCAGCTCCTCGGACAGGGCGACCTATGGCTACACCTTC
size: .; V: TRBV27; J: TRBJ1-1; D: .; CDR3: CASSLSGGNTEAFF; DNA: TGTGCCAGCAGTTTATCCGGGGGGAACACTGAAGCTTTCTTT
size: .; V: TRBV13; J: TRBJ1-6; D: TRBD1; CDR3: CASSLGAGGVSPLHF; DNA: TGTGCCAGCAGCTTAGGGGCAGGGGGCGTTTCACCCCTCCACTTT
size: .; V: TRBV30; J: TRBJ1-3; D: .; CDR3: CAWTAGVLSSGNTIYF; DNA: TGTGCCTGGACGGCGGGGGTTTTAAGCTCTGGAAACACCATATATTTT
size: .; V: TRBV7-7; J: TRBJ2-3; D: TRBD2; CDR3: CASSLEGRGTDTQYF; DNA: TGTGCTAGCAGCTTAGAGGGGAGGGGAACAGATACGCAGTATTTT
size: .; V: TRBV6-5; J: TRBJ1-6; D: .; CDR3: CASSRAANSPLHF; DNA: TGTGCCAGCAGCCGGGCCGCCAATTCACCCCTCCACTTT
size: .; V: TRBV11-2; J: TRBJ2-3; D: TRBD1; CDR3: CASSLGQGGSGTQYF; DNA: TGTGCCAGCAGCTTGGGACAGGGGGGCTCCGGTACGCAGTATTTT
size: .; V: TRBV7-2; J: TRBJ1-1; D: TRBD1; CDR3: CASSPGQLNTEAFF; DNA: TGTGCCAGCAGCCCGGGACAGCTGAACACTGAAGCTTTCTTT
size: .; V: TRBV5-4; J: TRBJ2-7; D: TRBD2; CDR3: CASSAGGERYEQYF; DNA: TGTGCCAGCAGCGCGGGGGGGGAGCGCTACGAGCAGTACTTC
size: .; V: TRBV9; J: TRBJ2-7; D: TRBD1; CDR3: CASSGLPGQGESYEQYF; DNA: TGTGCCAGCAGCGGACTACCGGGACAGGGGGAGTCCTACGAGCAGTACTTC
size: .; V: TRBV7-3; J: TRBJ2-1; D: TRBD2; CDR3: CASSTSGGEQFF; DNA: TGTGCCAGCTCGACTAGCGGGGGGGAGCAGTTCTTC
size: .; V: TRBV28; J: TRBJ2-5; D: TRBD2; CDR3: CASSPGGGYQETQYF; DNA: TGTGCCAGCAGTCCGGGGGGGGGATACCAAGAGACCCAGTACTTC
size: .; V: TRBV6-5; J: TRBJ2-1; D: TRBD1; CDR3: CASSLGTGRNEQFF; DNA: TGTGCCAGCAGTTTAGGGACAGGGCGCAATGAGCAGTTCTTC
size: .; V: TRBV5-1; J: TRBJ1-5; D: .; CDR3: CASSLGQGEPQHF; DNA: TGCGCCAGCAGCTTGGGGCAGGGCGAGCCCCAGCATTTT
size: once; V: TRBV19; J: TRBJ1-2; D: .; CDR3: CASTPTGPPGDGYTF; DNA: TGTGCCAGTACCCCGACAGGTCCCCCTGGGGATGGCTACACCTTC
size: .; V: TRBV7-6; J: TRBJ2-2; D: TRBD2; CDR3: CASSPAGLANTGELFF; DNA: TGTGCCAGCAGCCCAGCGGGACTAGCGAACACCGGGGAGCTGTTTTTT
size: .; V: TRBV5-1; J: TRBJ2-5; D: TRBD2; CDR3: CASSISGGQETQYF; DNA: TGCGCCAGCAGCATAAGCGGGGGGCAAGAGACCCAGTACTTC
size: few; V: TRBV5-1; J: TRBJ2-2; D: TRBD1; CDR3: CASSLRGQANTGELFF; DNA: TGCGCCAGCAGCTTGCGGGGACAGGCGAACACCGGGGAGCTGTTTTTT
size: .; V: TRBV27; J: TRBJ1-1; D: .; CDR3: CASSLSARLEAFF; DNA: TGTGCCAGCAGTTTATCAGCGAGACTCGAAGCTTTCTTT